The sequence of this T cell receptor beta chain was determined in a study of blood T cell repertoires in COVID-19. Assay used: immunoSEQ multiplex PCR; TCRdb lists only in-frame clones, some missing. Seen here are about half a million clones, 75% to 90% observed once, and the top ten hold under 4%. What was sequenced was peripheral blood. The TCR originated in a human donor in a cohort sampled during active COVID-19.

This CDR3 is CSVEASGRDTQYF. The CDR3 DNA sequence: TGCAGCGTTGAGGCTAGCGGGAGAGATACGCAGTATTTT. V and J are TRBV29-1 and TRBJ2-3, with 10 bases that match TRBD2. V was clipped by 3 bases and J by 5 bases; unmatched bases: 2. This CDR3 has 13 amino acids. CDR1 is SQVTM and CDR2 is ANQGSEA in the germline V gene.